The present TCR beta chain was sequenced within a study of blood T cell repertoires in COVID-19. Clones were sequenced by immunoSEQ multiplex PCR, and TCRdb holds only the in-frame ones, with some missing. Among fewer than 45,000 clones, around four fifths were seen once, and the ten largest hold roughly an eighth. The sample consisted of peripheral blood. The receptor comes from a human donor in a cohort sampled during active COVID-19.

This CDR3 is CASSASSGTNYYGYTF. The CDR3 nucleotides read TGTGCCAGCAGCGCCAGTTCAGGGACTAACTATTATGGCTACACCTTC. This chain connects TRBV9 to TRBJ1-2; a possible D gene is TRBD1 (5 bases). The CDR3 totals 16 residues. The V gene's germline CDR1 is SGDLS and CDR2 YYNGEE. Trimming pared 3 bases from V and 5 bases from J, leaving 20 bases between.